Listed here is a single T cell receptor beta chain. The data were obtained in a study of CD8 T cells in Susac syndrome. The germline V gene has CDR1 SGHRS and CDR2 YFSETQ. Trimming pared 4 bases from V and 6 bases from J, leaving 11 bases between. The CDR3 extends over 13 amino acids. After extraction with the RNeasy kit, 0.5 to 1 ug of the RNA was reverse transcribed using random hexamers. TCRdb re-called the immunoSEQ multiplex PCR reads through MiXCR, storing one row per CDR3 protein. This sample has 130,000 to 150,000 distinct CDR3 sequences, with approximately 94% found just once. The source material was CD4+ T cells from PBMCs. The clonotype originates from a human donor with Susac syndrome. The gene calls are TRBV5-1 and TRBJ2-1, with a weak D call TRBD1 (5 bases). CDR3 coding DNA: TGCGCCAGCAGCCCCGCAGGGCCCAATGAGCAGTTCTTC. Residues: CASSPAGPNEQFF. The full variable domain, with the rest looked up from reference TRBV5-1 and TRBJ2-1, is KAGVTQTPRYLIKTRGQQVTLSCSPISGHRSVSWYQQTPGQGLQFLFEYFSETQRNKGNFPGRFSGRQFSNSRSEMNVSTLELGDSALYLCASSPAGPNEQFFGPGTRLTVL.